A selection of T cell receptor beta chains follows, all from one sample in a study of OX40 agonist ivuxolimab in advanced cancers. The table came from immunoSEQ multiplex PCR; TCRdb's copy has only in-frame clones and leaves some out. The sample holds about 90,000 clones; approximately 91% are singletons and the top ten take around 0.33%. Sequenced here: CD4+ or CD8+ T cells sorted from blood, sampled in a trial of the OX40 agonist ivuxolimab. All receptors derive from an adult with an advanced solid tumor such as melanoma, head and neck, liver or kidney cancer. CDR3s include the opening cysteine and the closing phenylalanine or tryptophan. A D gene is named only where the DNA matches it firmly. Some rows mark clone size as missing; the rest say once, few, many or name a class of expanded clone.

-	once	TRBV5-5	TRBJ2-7	TGTGCCAGCAGCTCGGGGAGATGGTACGAGCAGTACTTC	CASSSGRWYEQYF
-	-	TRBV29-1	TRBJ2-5	TGCAGCGTTGTGCGGGCTTCTCAAGAGACCCAGTACTTC	CSVVRASQETQYF
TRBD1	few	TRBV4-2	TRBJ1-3	TGTGCCAGCAGCCAGACAGGGGTTGGAAACACCATATATTTT	CASSQTGVGNTIYF
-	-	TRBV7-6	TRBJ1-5	TGTGCCAGCAGCTTAGGCCTACCGTGGGCTGTTAGCAATCAGCCCCAGCATTTT	CASSLGLPWAVSNQPQHF
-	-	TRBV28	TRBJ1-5	TGTGCCAGCAGTTTCTCCTCGAGCGGACAGCCCCAGCATTTT	CASSFSSSGQPQHF
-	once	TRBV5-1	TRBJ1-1	TGCGCCAGCAGTTCCCTAGGGGCGGACACTGAAGCTTTCTTT	CASSSLGADTEAFF
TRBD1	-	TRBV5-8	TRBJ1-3	TGTGCCAGCAGCTTGGTGGCAGGGGGAATCTCTGGAAACACCATATATTTT	CASSLVAGGISGNTIYF
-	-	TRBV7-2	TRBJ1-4	TGTGCCAGCAGCTTAGGGGGGGCGCCGGGAGAAAAACTGTTTTTT	CASSLGGAPGEKLFF
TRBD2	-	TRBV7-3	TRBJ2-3	TGTGCCAGCAGCTTAAGTGGAGCGGGAGCCCCAGATACGCAGTATTTT	CASSLSGAGAPDTQYF
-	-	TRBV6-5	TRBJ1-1	TGTGCCAGCAGTTACTCGAACAGGGATAACACTGAAGCTTTCTTT	CASSYSNRDNTEAFF
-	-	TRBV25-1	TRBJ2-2	TGTGCCAGCAGTGAAGACTGGAACACCGGGGAGCTGTTTTTT	CASSEDWNTGELFF
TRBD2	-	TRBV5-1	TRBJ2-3	TGCGCCAGCAGCCCAGGGACTAGCGGGATCCCTGGCACAGATACGCAGTATTTT	CASSPGTSGIPGTDTQYF
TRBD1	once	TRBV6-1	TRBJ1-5	TGTGCCAGCTCGACAGGGGGAAATCAGCCCCAGCATTTT	CASSTGGNQPQHF
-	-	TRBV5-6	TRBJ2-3	TGTGCCAGCAGCTTGGGCAAAGGGGCCGATACGCAGTATTTT	CASSLGKGADTQYF
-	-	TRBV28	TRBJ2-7	TGTGCCAGCAGCACCACAGGGTACGAGCAGTACTTC	CASSTTGYEQYF
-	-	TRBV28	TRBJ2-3	TGTGCCAGCAGTCTGACGTGGGGAAGGAGCACAGATACGCAGTATTTT	CASSLTWGRSTDTQYF
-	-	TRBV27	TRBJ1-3	TGTGCCAGCAGTTTAAGGCCGGGTGGCACCATATATTTT	CASSLRPGGTIYF
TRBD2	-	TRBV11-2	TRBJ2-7	TGTGCCAGCAGCTTAGGGCTTAGCGGGAGCGGTTACGAGCAGTACTTC	CASSLGLSGSGYEQYF
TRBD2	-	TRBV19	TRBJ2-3	TGTGCCAGTAGTATAGGGACTAGCGGGACCCGAAAAACAGATACGCAGTATTTT	CASSIGTSGTRKTDTQYF
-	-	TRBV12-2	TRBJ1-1	TGTGCAAGTCGCTCCCTGATAAGGGACAGGGACACTGAAGCTTTCTTT	CASRSLIRDRDTEAFF
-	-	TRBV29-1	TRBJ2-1	TGCAGCGTTGAAATAGAACCCCCCTACAATGAGCAGTTCTTC	CSVEIEPPYNEQFF
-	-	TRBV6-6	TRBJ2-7	TGTGCCAGCAGTCCGCATGGGGGAACCTACGAGCAGTACTTC	CASSPHGGTYEQYF
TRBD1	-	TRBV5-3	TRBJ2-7	TGTGCCAGAAGCTTCCGACCCCAGGACAGGCGCACCTACGAGCAGTACTTC	CARSFRPQDRRTYEQYF
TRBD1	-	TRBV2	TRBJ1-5	TGTGCCAGCAGATTAGAGGGACAGGGAAATCAGCCCCAGCATTTT	CASRLEGQGNQPQHF
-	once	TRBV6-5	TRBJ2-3	TGTGCCAGCAGTTTCAGTCACGCCAGCACAGATACGCAGTATTTT	CASSFSHASTDTQYF
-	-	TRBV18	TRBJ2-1	TGTGCCAGCTCACCAAAGGGTTCGGGTGAGCAGTTCTTC	CASSPKGSGEQFF
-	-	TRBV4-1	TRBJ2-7	TGCGCCAGCAGCCAAGATCAGAGACAGGACCTTCGCGAGCAGTACTTC	CASSQDQRQDLREQYF